The T cell receptor beta chain described here comes from a study of early T cells in non-severe SARS-CoV-2 infection. V lost 5 bases and J lost 6; bases outside the gene matches: 12. CDR3 length: 16 residues. Germline CDR1 is SEHNR and CDR2 is FQNEAQ (reference sequence). This clonotype was counted only a few times. Its cognate antigen is unknown. Study-wide points: In VDJdb matching, anti-spike CD8 responses were favored while private and CD4 specificities went missing.

In TCRdb, the 5' RACE reads were re-called with MiXCR into one record per CDR3 protein. The sample holds roughly 80,000 distinct CDR3 sequences; over 9% are singletons and the top ten take more than 10%. The rearrangement uses TRBV7-9 and TRBJ2-1; 8 bases fit TRBD2. The receptor's source is an adult who was a healthcare worker with PCR-confirmed SARS-CoV-2 infection or an uninfected control (not recorded which). The sample was whole blood, taken at baseline. The CDR3 sequence: CASSPAGGAAGNEQFF. CDR3 in DNA: TGTGCCAGCAGCCCAGCCGGGGGGGCAGCCGGCAATGAGCAGTTCTTC.